The rows below give T cell receptor beta chains drawn from one sample of a study of blood T cell repertoires in COVID-19. The repertoire was sequenced with immunoSEQ multiplex PCR; TCRdb's copy has only in-frame clones and lacks some. The sample lists fewer than 200,000 clones, around 83% occurring once. Sequenced material: PBMCs or T cells enriched from blood (not recorded which). These receptors all come from a woman aged 45 to 65 in a cohort exposed to, infected with or recovered from COVID-19 (not recorded which). CDR3s include the opening cysteine and the closing phenylalanine or tryptophan. Fields, in order: clone size, V gene, D gene, J gene, CDR3 protein, CDR3 DNA. A D gene is named only where the DNA matches it firmly. Clone size is shown for a subset of rows, as once, few, many or a class of expanded clone.

few	TRBV30	.	TRBJ2-7	CAWSGRGGVGEQYF	TGTGCCTGGTCCGGACGTGGCGGGGTCGGCGAGCAGTACTTC
.	TRBV18	TRBD1	TRBJ1-1	CASSPTRGTGGNTEAFF	TGTGCCAGCTCACCAACGAGAGGGACAGGGGGGAACACTGAAGCTTTCTTT
.	TRBV5-1	TRBD1	TRBJ1-4	CASSPQGAQGNEKLFF	TGCGCCAGCAGCCCGCAGGGGGCTCAGGGTAATGAAAAACTGTTTTTT
.	TRBV13	TRBD1	TRBJ2-3	CASSHLDRGYTDTQYF	TGTGCCAGCAGCCACCTGGACAGGGGGTACACAGATACGCAGTATTTT
.	TRBV15	.	TRBJ2-7	CATSRDWMVDRGIEQYF	TGTGCCACCAGCAGAGATTGGATGGTTGACCGAGGGATCGAGCAGTACTTC
.	TRBV5-8	.	TRBJ2-5	CASSPGTQRPQYF	TGTGCCAGCAGCCCCGGGACTCAGAGGCCCCAGTACTTC
.	TRBV7-2	.	TRBJ1-3	CASSLQGNTIYF	TGTGCCAGCAGCTTACAGGGAAACACCATATATTTT
.	TRBV19	.	TRBJ1-5	CASRRESNQPQHF	TGTGCCAGTAGACGGGAGAGCAATCAGCCCCAGCATTTT
.	TRBV7-2	TRBD2	TRBJ2-5	CASSLPTLAGARETQYF	TGTGCCAGCAGCTTACCTACGCTAGCGGGGGCCCGGGAGACCCAGTACTTC
.	TRBV28	TRBD1	TRBJ2-7	CAALRDRGRHEQYF	TGTGCCGCTCTCAGGGACAGGGGGCGGCACGAGCAGTACTTC
.	TRBV7-2	TRBD2	TRBJ2-1	CASSPGLVNNEQFF	TGTGCCAGCAGCCCGGGACTAGTGAACAATGAGCAGTTCTTC
.	TRBV5-1	.	TRBJ1-2	CASSLTPGGKDGYTF	TGCGCCAGCAGCTTAACCCCGGGGGGTAAAGATGGCTACACCTTC
.	TRBV5-6	TRBD1	TRBJ1-2	CASSLTGGGYTF	TGTGCCAGCAGCTTGACAGGGGGTGGCTACACCTTC
once	TRBV5-1	TRBD1	TRBJ2-7	CASSLEDRQGAIEQYF	TGCGCCAGCAGCTTGGAGGACCGACAGGGGGCGATCGAGCAGTACTTC
many	TRBV7-8	TRBD2	TRBJ2-1	CASSSQSGGASDEQFF	TGTGCCAGCAGCAGCCAAAGCGGGGGGGCCAGTGATGAGCAGTTCTTC
.	TRBV15	TRBD1	TRBJ2-7	CATSKGQEISEQYF	TGTGCCACCAGCAAGGGACAGGAGATAAGCGAGCAGTACTTC
.	TRBV6-1	.	TRBJ2-7	CASSEAGPYEQYF	TGTGCCAGCAGTGAAGCGGGGCCGTACGAGCAGTACTTC
.	TRBV28	TRBD2	TRBJ2-7	CASSPPSGSSYEQYF	TGTGCCAGCAGCCCCCCTAGCGGGAGCTCCTACGAGCAGTACTTC
.	TRBV7-2	TRBD2	TRBJ2-7	CASSVSKASGYEQYF	TGTGCCAGCAGCGTTTCTAAGGCTAGCGGATACGAGCAGTACTTC
.	TRBV3-1/TRBV3-2	TRBD2	TRBJ2-2	CASSQGLAGASTGELFF	TGTGCCAGCAGCCAAGGGCTAGCGGGAGCTAGCACCGGGGAGCTGTTTTTT
once	TRBV5-8	.	TRBJ2-4	CASSLEDSDRNIQYF	TGTGCCAGCAGCTTGGAGGACAGCGATAGAAACATTCAGTACTTC
.	TRBV19	.	TRBJ2-7	CASRQGGEDYEQYF	TGTGCCAGTCGACAAGGGGGGGAAGACTACGAGCAGTACTTC
.	TRBV6-5	TRBD2	TRBJ2-1	CASGSGVALNEQFF	TGTGCCAGCGGAAGCGGGGTGGCCCTAAATGAGCAGTTCTTC
.	TRBV5-4	TRBD1	TRBJ1-5	CASSSGGQGATQPQHF	TGTGCCAGCAGCTCGGGGGGACAGGGGGCTACTCAGCCCCAGCATTTT
.	TRBV12-5	.	TRBJ1-6	CASGLVLREDLSSYNSPLHF	TGTGCTAGTGGTTTGGTTCTTCGTGAAGATCTAAGCTCCTATAATTCACCCCTCCACTTT
.	TRBV5-1	.	TRBJ1-1	CASSSLGLDRALRGDTEAFF	TGCGCCAGCAGCTCTCTTGGCCTGGACAGAGCCCTTCGGGGCGACACTGAAGCTTTCTTT
.	TRBV18	.	TRBJ2-7	CASSPPALPGEQYF	TGTGCCAGCTCACCACCGGCTTTACCGGGTGAGCAGTACTTC
.	TRBV11-2	.	TRBJ1-2	CASSELNYGYTF	TGTGCCAGCAGCGAACTGAACTATGGCTACACCTTC
.	TRBV5-1	.	TRBJ2-5	CASSLWRGLQETQYF	TGCGCCAGCAGCTTGTGGCGGGGGCTCCAAGAGACCCAGTACTTC
.	TRBV18	.	TRBJ2-3	CASSPTLASTDTQYF	TGTGCCAGCTCACCCACCCTAGCTAGCACAGATACGCAGTATTTT
.	TRBV5-8	TRBD1	TRBJ2-3	CASSVLGDRDTDTQYF	TGTGCCAGCAGCGTACTTGGGGACAGGGACACAGATACGCAGTATTTT
.	TRBV28	TRBD1	TRBJ2-5	CASIPNGPGGLRETQYF	TGTGCCAGCATCCCAAACGGGCCAGGGGGCTTGCGAGAGACCCAGTACTTC
many	TRBV29-1	TRBD2	TRBJ2-1	CSVIGLAGQGGQFF	TGCAGCGTTATTGGACTAGCGGGCCAAGGGGGGCAGTTCTTC
.	TRBV3-1/TRBV3-2	.	TRBJ2-7	CASSPGAGGTYEQYF	TGTGCCAGCAGCCCAGGCGCAGGGGGGACCTACGAGCAGTACTTC
.	TRBV28	TRBD1	TRBJ2-1	CASSPSGTGGEQFF	TGTGCCAGCAGCCCCTCCGGGACAGGGGGCGAGCAGTTCTTC
.	TRBV19	.	TRBJ1-5	CASSISAGAQPQPQHF	TGTGCCAGTAGTATAAGTGCAGGGGCCCAACCCCAGCCCCAGCATTTT
.	TRBV29-1	.	TRBJ2-7	CSVTPGGYEQYF	TGCAGCGTCACCCCTGGAGGTTACGAGCAGTACTTC
.	TRBV11-2	.	TRBJ2-2	CASSLGSLATGELFF	TGTGCCAGCAGCTTAGGGAGCCTAGCTACCGGGGAGCTGTTTTTT
.	TRBV15	TRBD2	TRBJ2-3	CATSRDRLGGLRTDTQYF	TGTGCCACCAGCAGAGACCGGTTGGGGGGACTACGCACAGATACGCAGTATTTT
.	TRBV2	.	TRBJ2-2	CASRRVVAGELFF	TGTGCCAGCAGGAGGGTAGTCGCCGGGGAGCTGTTTTTT
.	TRBV5-1	.	TRBJ1-1	CASSLDSGTEAFF	TGCGCCAGCAGCTTGGACAGCGGCACTGAAGCTTTCTTT
.	TRBV5-1	TRBD1	TRBJ2-7	CASSLVPGQGYEQYF	TGCGCCAGCAGCTTGGTACCTGGACAGGGCTACGAGCAGTACTTC
.	TRBV6-5	.	TRBJ1-5	CASRAWSSDQPQHF	TGTGCCAGCAGAGCCTGGTCCAGCGATCAGCCCCAGCATTTT
few	TRBV7-8	.	TRBJ2-1	CASSLASGGNEQFF	TGTGCCAGCAGCTTAGCATCCGGGGGCAATGAGCAGTTCTTC
.	TRBV19	.	TRBJ2-1	CASTTGSGTLYNEQFF	TGTGCCAGTACCACGGGGAGCGGAACCCTCTACAATGAGCAGTTCTTC
few	TRBV7-6	.	TRBJ2-7	CASSLVQDSPIVEQYF	TGTGCCAGCAGCTTAGTCCAGGACAGCCCAATTGTCGAGCAGTACTTC
.	TRBV2	.	TRBJ1-5	CASSAGQGNQPQHF	TGTGCCAGCAGTGCCGGTCAGGGCAATCAGCCCCAGCATTTT
.	TRBV19	TRBD2	TRBJ2-1	CASSTGTRENYNEQFF	TGTGCCAGTAGTACTGGGACTAGAGAGAATTACAATGAGCAGTTCTTC
.	TRBV28	.	TRBJ2-7	CASSFAGITYEQYF	TGTGCCAGCAGTTTTGCAGGAATCACCTACGAGCAGTACTTC
.	TRBV27	.	TRBJ2-6	CASSLTQGTAGANVLTF	TGTGCCAGCAGTTTAACGCAGGGCACGGCTGGGGCCAACGTCCTGACTTTC
once	TRBV5-6	.	TRBJ1-2	CASSLGTLANYGYTF	TGTGCCAGCAGCTTAGGGACACTAGCTAACTATGGCTACACCTTC